This T cell receptor beta chain derives from a study of radiation and T cells in renal cell carcinoma. Study in general: Nephrectomy followed 15 Gy stereotactic body radiation by 4 weeks. Whole-study results and caveats: In blood, top tumor clones expanded by 2 weeks, shrinking by 4.

The CDR3 is 15 residues long. Germline V gene sequence: CDR1 MDHEN, CDR2 SYDVKM. After removal of 6 bases from V and 9 bases from J, the junction contained 13 bases not matched to a gene. Sequenced by immunoSEQ multiplex PCR; TCRdb stores in-frame clones only, minus some. Counted here are about 130,000 clones, roughly four fifths occurring once; the ten biggest clones make up roughly 5.9%. This clone was counted once. The antigen is not known. As to time point: blood 2 weeks post-SBRT. Stated treatment: 15 Gy SBRT to primary tumor, nephrectomy 4 weeks later. The source material was blood, sampled from a patient whose treatment included radiotherapy and nephrectomy. The sequence came from a man in his forties or fifties with renal cell carcinoma. J is TRBJ2-5 and V is TRBV28; 10 bases align to TRBD2. The CDR3 nucleotides read TGTGCCAGCAGCCGAGCGGGAGGGGTCTTGTCGGCCCAGTACTTC. Translation: CASSRAGGVLSAQYF.